This is a list of T cell receptor beta chains from one sample in a study of blood T cell repertoires in COVID-19. Profiled with immunoSEQ multiplex PCR; TCRdb holds only in-frame clones, not every one. Of fewer than 350,000 clones in the sample, 88% were seen once. The specimen was PBMCs or T cells enriched from blood (not recorded which). The receptors stem from a woman aged 30 to 39 who had recovered from COVID-19. CDR3s include the opening cysteine and the closing phenylalanine or tryptophan. A D gene is named only where the DNA matches it firmly. Size values are once, few and many counts, or a class for expanded clones, and some rows have none.

TRBV30	TRBJ1-2	-	-	TGTGCCTGGAGTAGTCAGGGTGGCTATGGCTACACCTTC	CAWSSQGGYGYTF
TRBV29-1	TRBJ2-7	-	few	TGCAGCGTTGATGTGGGGCACGAGCAGTACTTC	CSVDVGHEQYF
TRBV2	TRBJ2-7	TRBD1	-	TGTGCCAGCAGTGAATACACGACAGGGTCGTGGTACTTC	CASSEYTTGSWYF
TRBV2	TRBJ1-1	-	-	TGTGCCAGCATAGTGAGAGCAACTGAAGCTTTCTTT	CASIVRATEAFF
TRBV7-9	TRBJ1-1	TRBD1	-	TGTGCCAGCAGCTTACTAGGACAGGGGGCGAAGAACACTGAAGCTTTCTTT	CASSLLGQGAKNTEAFF
TRBV10-2	TRBJ1-2	-	few	TGCGCCAGCAGCGGGCAGGGATATGGCTACACCTTC	CASSGQGYGYTF
TRBV19	TRBJ1-5	-	-	TGTGCCAGTAGTATAGGACACCCTTATCAGCCCCAGCATTTT	CASSIGHPYQPQHF
TRBV27	TRBJ1-2	TRBD1	few	TGTGCCAGCAGTTCCGGACAGGGATTTAACGGCTACACCTTC	CASSSGQGFNGYTF
TRBV6-5	TRBJ2-7	-	-	TGTGCCAGCAGTTACTCGATAGCTTACGAGCAGTACTTC	CASSYSIAYEQYF
TRBV6-6	TRBJ1-2	-	-	TGTGCCAGCAGTTACTCGAGTTCAGGCAACTATGGCTACACCTTC	CASSYSSSGNYGYTF
TRBV3-1/TRBV3-2	TRBJ2-5	TRBD2	-	TGTGCCAGCAGCCAAGCCGGGACTAGCGGGCTGGAGACCCAGTACTTC	CASSQAGTSGLETQYF
TRBV27	TRBJ1-4	-	-	TGTGCCAGCAGTCCCTACCCCGCTAGTAATGAAAAACTGTTTTTT	CASSPYPASNEKLFF
TRBV28	TRBJ1-5	-	-	TGTGCCAGCAACCGGGGCAATCAGCCCCAGCATTTT	CASNRGNQPQHF
TRBV2	TRBJ1-4	-	-	TGTGCCAGCTCACCGGTGATACCTAATGAAAAACTGTTTTTT	CASSPVIPNEKLFF
TRBV7-9	TRBJ1-6	-	few	TGTGCCAGCACCACCGCAGGGTTGGGTTCACCCCTCCACTTT	CASTTAGLGSPLHF
TRBV10-2	TRBJ1-5	TRBD1	many	TGCGCCAGCAGTGACGGACAGGAAGGATATACTGCCCAGCATTTT	CASSDGQEGYTAQHF
TRBV27	TRBJ1-2	TRBD1	-	TGTGCCAGCAGTCCAGGGACAGGTTCCTATGGCTACACCTTC	CASSPGTGSYGYTF
TRBV7-6	TRBJ1-6	TRBD1	-	TGTGCCAGCAGCTCGACAGGGAATTCACCCCTCCACTTT	CASSSTGNSPLHF
TRBV11-1	TRBJ1-2	TRBD1	few	TGTGCCAGCAGTCTAACAGGGGGCGACCACTATGGCTACACCTTC	CASSLTGGDHYGYTF
TRBV6-5	TRBJ2-7	TRBD2	-	TGTGCCAGCAGTTACTCGGGGCTAGCGGCCTACGAGCAGTACTTC	CASSYSGLAAYEQYF
TRBV5-1	TRBJ2-5	-	-	TGCGCCAGCAGCTTGGCCGTTTCAGGGAAAGGGGAGACCCAGTACTTC	CASSLAVSGKGETQYF
TRBV11-2	TRBJ2-3	TRBD2	-	TGTGCCAGCAGCTTAGACCTAGCGGGGCGTATCCTTACGCAGTATTTT	CASSLDLAGRILTQYF
TRBV28	TRBJ1-2	-	-	TGTGCCAGCAGCCCCCGGGTCCGCGTTGGCTACACCTTC	CASSPRVRVGYTF
TRBV27	TRBJ2-7	-	-	TGTGCCAGCAGTTCCTACGACAGTTACGAGCAGTACTTC	CASSSYDSYEQYF
TRBV15	TRBJ1-5	-	-	TGTGCCACCAGCAGCGTTGACAAGTATCAGCCCCAGCATTTT	CATSSVDKYQPQHF
TRBV5-1	TRBJ2-3	-	-	TGCGCCAGCCTGGGTGTCGGGAACCCCACAGATACGCAGTATTTT	CASLGVGNPTDTQYF
TRBV4-1	TRBJ2-1	-	-	TGCGCCAGCAGCCAAGTAGCCCCCCCGAGGCAGTTCTTC	CASSQVAPPRQFF
TRBV3-1/TRBV3-2	TRBJ1-5	-	-	TGTGCCAGCAGCCAAAACAACAATCAGCCCCAGCATTTT	CASSQNNNQPQHF
TRBV7-6	TRBJ1-4	TRBD1	-	TGTGCCAGCAGCTCCGGGACAGGGAGTGAAAAACTGTTTTTT	CASSSGTGSEKLFF
TRBV19	TRBJ1-5	-	-	TGTGCCACCTGGGGAGGGCTAAGATATAGCAATCAGCCCCAGCATTTT	CATWGGLRYSNQPQHF
TRBV18	TRBJ1-1	-	-	TGTGCCAGCTCACCTGGGGGAAGCGGGACTGAAGCTTTCTTT	CASSPGGSGTEAFF
TRBV10-3	TRBJ1-2	TRBD1	-	TGTGCCATCAGTGGAGGAGGACAGGGCAACTATGGCTACACCTTC	CAISGGGQGNYGYTF
TRBV28	TRBJ1-3	-	-	TGTGCCAGCAGTTCGTTGGGGGGACGGGGGAACACCATATATTTT	CASSSLGGRGNTIYF
TRBV19	TRBJ1-1	-	once	TGTGCCAGTAGTATCATGGGCCTGAACACTGAAGCTTTCTTT	CASSIMGLNTEAFF